This entry concerns a single TCR beta chain. Antigen: not known. These data belong to a study of cytomegalovirus exposure and HLA in healthy donors. Germline V lookup: CDR1 MDHEN, CDR2 SYDVKM. The CDR3 runs 15 residues. The PCR used 60 Vbeta and 13 Jbeta primers. Only in-frame clones appear in the TCRdb table, and some are missing; sequencing was by immunoSEQ multiplex PCR. The profile covers around 140,000 clones, with 82% appearing a single time and about 7.4% taken by the ten largest. Study-wide results and limits: Near-uniform donor sequencing depth was presumed by presence/absence analyses.

The V gene is TRBV28, the J gene TRBJ2-5, with 12 bases aligning to TRBD2. The J call is in doubt because the DNA end fits TRBJ2-7 better. The source is a woman between 45 and 65 years old in good health and CMV-seropositive. The sample taken for sequencing was PBMCs. CDR3 sequence reads: CASRLLAGGGYEQYF. The CDR3 coding sequence is TGTGCCAGCAGATTACTAGCGGGAGGAGGTTACGAGCAGTACTTC.